The T cell receptor beta chain under discussion was sequenced for a study of T cell responses to AZD1222 COVID-19 vaccine. Study-wide points: Spike was spanned by vaccine-associated CD4 TCRs, which were dominant at 160-218 and 743-854.

Assay: immunoSEQ multiplex PCR; the TCRdb copy retains only in-frame clones and omits some. The profile covers 150,000 or so clones, with 80% to 90% appearing a single time and approximately 5.1% taken by the ten largest. Only one count was recorded for this clone. Its specificity is unknown. V lost 5 bases, J lost 6 bases, and 17 bases lay in between. CDR1 and CDR2 (germline): SGHTA, FQGNSA. There are 15 residues in the CDR3. V is TRBV7-2 and J is TRBJ1-5; D may be TRBD1 (6 bases). This sequence was found in an adult in good health. Material: peripheral blood, obtained on day 0 of AZD1222 vaccination. The CDR3 region has the DNA TGTGCCAGCAGCCCAGGGACAAGAGAGAGTCAGCCCCAGCATTTT. Amino acid sequence: CASSPGTRESQPQHF.